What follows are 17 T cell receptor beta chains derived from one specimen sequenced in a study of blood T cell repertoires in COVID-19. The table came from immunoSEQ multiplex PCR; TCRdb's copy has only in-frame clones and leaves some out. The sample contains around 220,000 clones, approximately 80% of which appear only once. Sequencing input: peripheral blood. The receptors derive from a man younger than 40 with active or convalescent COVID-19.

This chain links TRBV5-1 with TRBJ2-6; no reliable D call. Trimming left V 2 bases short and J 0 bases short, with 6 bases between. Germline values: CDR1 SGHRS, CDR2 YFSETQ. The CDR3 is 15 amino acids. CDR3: CASSLHLSGANVLTF. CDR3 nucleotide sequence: TGCGCCAGCAGCTTACATCTCTCTGGGGCCAACGTCCTGACTTTC.

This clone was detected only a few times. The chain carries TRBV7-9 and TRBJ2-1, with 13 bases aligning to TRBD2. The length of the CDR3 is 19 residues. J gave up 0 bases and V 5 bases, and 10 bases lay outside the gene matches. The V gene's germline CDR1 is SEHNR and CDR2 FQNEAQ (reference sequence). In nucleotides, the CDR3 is TGTGCCAGCAGCCCACGGACTAGCGGGAGCGGGGGCTCCTACAATGAGCAGTTCTTC. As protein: CASSPRTSGSGGSYNEQFF.

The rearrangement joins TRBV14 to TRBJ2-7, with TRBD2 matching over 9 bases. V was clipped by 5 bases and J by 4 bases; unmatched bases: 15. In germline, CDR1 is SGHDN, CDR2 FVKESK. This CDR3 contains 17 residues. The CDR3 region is CASSSWRSPSGDYEQYF. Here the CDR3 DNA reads TGTGCCAGCAGCTCCTGGCGGTCCCCTAGCGGGGATTACGAGCAGTACTTC.

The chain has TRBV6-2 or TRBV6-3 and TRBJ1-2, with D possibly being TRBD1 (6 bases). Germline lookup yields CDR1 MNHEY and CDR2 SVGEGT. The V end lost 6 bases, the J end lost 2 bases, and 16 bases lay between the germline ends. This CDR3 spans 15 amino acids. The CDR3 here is CASSHAQGGNYGYTF. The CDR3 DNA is TGTGCCAGCAGCCACGCCCAAGGGGGAAACTATGGCTACACCTTC.

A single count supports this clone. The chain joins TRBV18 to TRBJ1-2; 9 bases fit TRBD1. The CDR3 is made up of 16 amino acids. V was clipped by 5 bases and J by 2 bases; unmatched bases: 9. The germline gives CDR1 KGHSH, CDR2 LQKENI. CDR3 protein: CASSSYRDRENYGYTF. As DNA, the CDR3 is TGTGCCAGCTCATCTTACAGGGACAGGGAAAACTATGGCTACACCTTC.

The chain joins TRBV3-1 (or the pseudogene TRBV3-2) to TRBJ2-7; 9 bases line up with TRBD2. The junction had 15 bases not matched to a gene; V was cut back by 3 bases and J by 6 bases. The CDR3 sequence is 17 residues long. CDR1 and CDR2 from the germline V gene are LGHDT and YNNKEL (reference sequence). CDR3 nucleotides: TGTGCCAGCAGCCATCCCCCCGGGCGGGGGGGCCACAGCGAGCAGTACTTC. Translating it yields CASSHPPGRGGHSEQYF.

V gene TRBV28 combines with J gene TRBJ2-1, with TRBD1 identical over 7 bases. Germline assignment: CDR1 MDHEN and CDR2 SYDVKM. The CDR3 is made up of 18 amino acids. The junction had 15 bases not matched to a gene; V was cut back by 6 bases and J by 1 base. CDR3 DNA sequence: TGTGCCAGCAGCAAAGGGGGACAGTCCGCTCGATCCTACAATGAGCAGTTCTTC. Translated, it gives CASSKGGQSARSYNEQFF.

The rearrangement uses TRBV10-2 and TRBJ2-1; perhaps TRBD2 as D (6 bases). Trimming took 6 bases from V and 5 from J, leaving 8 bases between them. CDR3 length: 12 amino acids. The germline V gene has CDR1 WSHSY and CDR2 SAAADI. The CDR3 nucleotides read TGCGCCAGCAGGGGAGGAGACAATGAGCAGTTCTTC. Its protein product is CASRGGDNEQFF.

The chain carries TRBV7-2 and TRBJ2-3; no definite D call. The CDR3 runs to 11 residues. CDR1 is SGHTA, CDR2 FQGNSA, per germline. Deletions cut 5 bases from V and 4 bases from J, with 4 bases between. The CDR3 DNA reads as TGTGCCAGCAGCGACTCAGATACGCAGTATTTT. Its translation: CASSDSDTQYF.

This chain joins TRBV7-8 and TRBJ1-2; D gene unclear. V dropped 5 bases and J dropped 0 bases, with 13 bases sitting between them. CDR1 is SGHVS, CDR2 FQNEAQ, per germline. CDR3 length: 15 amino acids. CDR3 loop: CASSPGNSANYGYTF. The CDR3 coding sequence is TGTGCCAGCAGCCCGGGGAATTCAGCTAACTATGGCTACACCTTC.

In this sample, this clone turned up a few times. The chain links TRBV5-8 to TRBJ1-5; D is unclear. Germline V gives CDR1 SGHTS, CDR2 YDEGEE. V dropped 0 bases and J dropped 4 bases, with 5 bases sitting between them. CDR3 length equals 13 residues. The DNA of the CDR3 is TGTGCCAGCAGCTTGGTGAGGAATCAGCCCCAGCATTTT. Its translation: CASSLVRNQPQHF.

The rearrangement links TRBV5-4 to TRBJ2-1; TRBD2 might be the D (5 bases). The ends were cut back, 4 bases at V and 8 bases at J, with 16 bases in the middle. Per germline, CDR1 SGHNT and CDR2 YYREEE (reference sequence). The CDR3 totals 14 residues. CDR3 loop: CASSPTLARDEQFF. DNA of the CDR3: TGTGCCAGCAGCCCAACTTTAGCGAGGGATGAGCAGTTCTTC.

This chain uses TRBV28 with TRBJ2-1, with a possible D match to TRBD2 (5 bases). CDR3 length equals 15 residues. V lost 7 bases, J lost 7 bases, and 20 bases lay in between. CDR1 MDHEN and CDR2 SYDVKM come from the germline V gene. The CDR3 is CASKSRGNPLNEQFF. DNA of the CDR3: TGTGCCAGCAAGTCTCGGGGAAACCCCCTTAATGAGCAGTTCTTC.

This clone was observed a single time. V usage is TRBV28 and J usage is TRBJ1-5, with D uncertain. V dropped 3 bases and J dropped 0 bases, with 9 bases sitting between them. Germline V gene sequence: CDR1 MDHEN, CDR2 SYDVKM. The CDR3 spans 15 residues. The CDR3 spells CASSFRGLSNQPQHF. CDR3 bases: TGTGCCAGCAGTTTCAGAGGGCTTAGCAATCAGCCCCAGCATTTT.

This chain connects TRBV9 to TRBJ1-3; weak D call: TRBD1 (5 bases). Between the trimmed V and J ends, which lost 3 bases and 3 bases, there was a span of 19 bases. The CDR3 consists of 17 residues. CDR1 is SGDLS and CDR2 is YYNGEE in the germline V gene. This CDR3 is CASSAGTRERDGNTIYF. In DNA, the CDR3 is TGTGCCAGCAGCGCCGGCACCAGGGAGCGGGATGGAAACACCATATATTTT.

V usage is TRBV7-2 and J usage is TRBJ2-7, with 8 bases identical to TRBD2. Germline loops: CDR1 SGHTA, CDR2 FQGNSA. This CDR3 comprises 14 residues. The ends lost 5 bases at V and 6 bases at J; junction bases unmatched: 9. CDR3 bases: TGTGCCAGCAGCCGGCCCGGGGGGGAAGGCGAGCAGTACTTC. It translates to CASSRPGGEGEQYF.

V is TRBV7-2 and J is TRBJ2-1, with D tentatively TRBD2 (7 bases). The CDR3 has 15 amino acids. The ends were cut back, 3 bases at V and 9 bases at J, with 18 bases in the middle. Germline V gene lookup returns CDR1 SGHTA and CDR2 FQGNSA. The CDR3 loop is CASSFGGGLGSEQFF. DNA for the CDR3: TGTGCCAGCAGCTTTGGGGGGGGCCTGGGCAGTGAGCAGTTCTTC.